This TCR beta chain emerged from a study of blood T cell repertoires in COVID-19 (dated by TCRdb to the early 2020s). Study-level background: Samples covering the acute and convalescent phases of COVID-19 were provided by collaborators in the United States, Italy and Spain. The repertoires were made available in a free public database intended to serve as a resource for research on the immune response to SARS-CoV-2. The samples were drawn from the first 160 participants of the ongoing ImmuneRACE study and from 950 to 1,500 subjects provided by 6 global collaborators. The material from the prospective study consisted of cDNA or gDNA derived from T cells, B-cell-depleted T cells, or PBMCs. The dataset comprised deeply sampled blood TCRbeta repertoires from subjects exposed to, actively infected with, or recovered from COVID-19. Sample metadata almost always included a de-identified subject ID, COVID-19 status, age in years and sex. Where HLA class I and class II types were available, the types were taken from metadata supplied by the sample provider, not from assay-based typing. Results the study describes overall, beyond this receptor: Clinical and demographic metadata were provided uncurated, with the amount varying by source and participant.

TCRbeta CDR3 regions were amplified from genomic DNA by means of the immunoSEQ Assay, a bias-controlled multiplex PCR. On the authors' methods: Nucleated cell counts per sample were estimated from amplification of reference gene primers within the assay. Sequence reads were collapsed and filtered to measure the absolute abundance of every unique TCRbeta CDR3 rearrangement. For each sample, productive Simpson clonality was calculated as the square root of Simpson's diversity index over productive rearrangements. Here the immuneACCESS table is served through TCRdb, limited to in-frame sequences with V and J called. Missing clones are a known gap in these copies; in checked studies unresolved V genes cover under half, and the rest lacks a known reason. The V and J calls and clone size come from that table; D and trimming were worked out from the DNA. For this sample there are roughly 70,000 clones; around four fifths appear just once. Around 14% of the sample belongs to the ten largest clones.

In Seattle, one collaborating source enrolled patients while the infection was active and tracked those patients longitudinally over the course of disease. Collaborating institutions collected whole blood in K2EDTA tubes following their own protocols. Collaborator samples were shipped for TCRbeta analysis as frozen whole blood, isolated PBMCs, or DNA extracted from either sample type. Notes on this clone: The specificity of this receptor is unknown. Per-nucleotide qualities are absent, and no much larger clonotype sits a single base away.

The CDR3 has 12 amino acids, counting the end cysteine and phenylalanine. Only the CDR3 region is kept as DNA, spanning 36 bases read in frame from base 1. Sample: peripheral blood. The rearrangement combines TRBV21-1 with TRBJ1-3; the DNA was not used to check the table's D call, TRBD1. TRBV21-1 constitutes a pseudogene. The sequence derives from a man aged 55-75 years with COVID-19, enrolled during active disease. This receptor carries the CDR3 CASRTKGNTIYF. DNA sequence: TGTGCCAGCAGGACAAAGGGAAACACCATATATTTT.